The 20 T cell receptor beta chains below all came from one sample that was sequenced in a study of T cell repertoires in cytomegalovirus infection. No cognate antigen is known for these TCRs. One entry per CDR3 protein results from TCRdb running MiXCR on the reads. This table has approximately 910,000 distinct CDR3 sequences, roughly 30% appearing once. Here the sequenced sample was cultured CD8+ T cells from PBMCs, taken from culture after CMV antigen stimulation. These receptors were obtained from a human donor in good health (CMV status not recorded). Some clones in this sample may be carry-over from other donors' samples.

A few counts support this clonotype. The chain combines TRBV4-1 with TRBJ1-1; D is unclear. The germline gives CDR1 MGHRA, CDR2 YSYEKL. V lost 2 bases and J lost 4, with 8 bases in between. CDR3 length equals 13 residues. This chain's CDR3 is CASSQFGSTEAFF. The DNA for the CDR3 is TGCGCCAGCAGCCAATTTGGGAGCACTGAAGCTTTCTTT.

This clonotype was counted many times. Here the CDR3 reads CASRSPGTGDYNEQFF. CDR3 coding DNA: TGTGCCAGCAGGTCCCCCGGGACAGGGGACTACAATGAGCAGTTCTTC. This rearrangement joins TRBV7-8 to TRBJ2-1; 10 positions agree with TRBD1. The CDR3 is 16 amino acids. V was pared by 6 bases and J by 3 bases, with 8 bases of the junction left unmatched. Germline V gene sequence: CDR1 SGHVS, CDR2 FQNEAQ.

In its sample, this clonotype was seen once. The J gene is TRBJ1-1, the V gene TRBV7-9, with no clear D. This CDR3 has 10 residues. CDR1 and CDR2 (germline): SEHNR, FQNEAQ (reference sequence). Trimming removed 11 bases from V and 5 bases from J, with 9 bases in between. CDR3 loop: CALRGTEAFF. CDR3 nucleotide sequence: TGTGCCCTACGTGGAACTGAAGCTTTCTTT.

This chain's CDR3 is CASRASGGRSYNEQFF. DNA of the CDR3: TGTGCCAGCAGGGCTAGCGGGGGCCGCTCCTACAATGAGCAGTTCTTC. This chain links TRBV2 with TRBJ2-1; TRBD2 agrees at 10 bases. The CDR3 has 16 residues. The trim removed 6 bases at V and 0 bases at J, leaving 5 bases unmatched. In germline, CDR1 is SNHLY, CDR2 FYNNEI.

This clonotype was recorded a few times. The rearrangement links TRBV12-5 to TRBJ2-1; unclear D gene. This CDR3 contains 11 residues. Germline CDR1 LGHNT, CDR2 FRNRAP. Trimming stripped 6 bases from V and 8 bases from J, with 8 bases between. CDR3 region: CASGLEDEQFF. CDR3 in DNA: TGTGCTAGTGGCCTAGAAGATGAGCAGTTCTTC.

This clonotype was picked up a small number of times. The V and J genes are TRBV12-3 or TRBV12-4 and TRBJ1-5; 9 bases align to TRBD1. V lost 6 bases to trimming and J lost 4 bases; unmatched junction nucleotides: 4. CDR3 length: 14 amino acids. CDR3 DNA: TGTGCCAGCAGGGTGGGACAGGGTAATCAGCCCCAGCATTTT. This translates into CASRVGQGNQPQHF.

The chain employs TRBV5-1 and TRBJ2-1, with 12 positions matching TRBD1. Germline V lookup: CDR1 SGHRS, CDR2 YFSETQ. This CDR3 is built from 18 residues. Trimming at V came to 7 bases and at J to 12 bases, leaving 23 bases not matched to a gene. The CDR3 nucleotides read TGCGCCAGCTCGGGGGACAGGGGGCGTAGCGGGGGGACCCCTCTGCAGTTCTTC. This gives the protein CASSGDRGRSGGTPLQFF.

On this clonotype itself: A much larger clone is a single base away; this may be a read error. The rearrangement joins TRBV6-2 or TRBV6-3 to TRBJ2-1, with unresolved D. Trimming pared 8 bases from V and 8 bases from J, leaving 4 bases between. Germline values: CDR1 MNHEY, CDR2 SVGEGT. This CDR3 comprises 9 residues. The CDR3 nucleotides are TGTGCCAGCGGGCATGAGCAGTTCTTC. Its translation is CASGHEQFF.

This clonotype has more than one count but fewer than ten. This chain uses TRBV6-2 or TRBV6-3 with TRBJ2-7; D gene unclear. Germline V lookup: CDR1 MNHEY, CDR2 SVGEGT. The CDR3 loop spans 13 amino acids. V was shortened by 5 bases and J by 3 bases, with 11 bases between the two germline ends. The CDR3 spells CASSPDAYYEQYV. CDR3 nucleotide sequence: TGTGCCAGCAGTCCGGACGCTTACTACGAGCAGTACGTC.

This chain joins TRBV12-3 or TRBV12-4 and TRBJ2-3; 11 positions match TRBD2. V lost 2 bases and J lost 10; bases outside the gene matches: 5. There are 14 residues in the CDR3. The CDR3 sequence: CASSLLAGGTAQYF. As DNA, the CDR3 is TGTGCCAGCAGTTTACTAGCGGGGGGCACTGCGCAGTATTTT.

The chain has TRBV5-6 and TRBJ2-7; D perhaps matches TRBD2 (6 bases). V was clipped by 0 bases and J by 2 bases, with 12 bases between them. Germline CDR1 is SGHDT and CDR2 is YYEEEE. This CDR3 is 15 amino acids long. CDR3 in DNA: TGTGCCAGCAGCTTGGTTCGTGGGGGGACCTACGAGCAGTACTTC. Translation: CASSLVRGGTYEQYF.

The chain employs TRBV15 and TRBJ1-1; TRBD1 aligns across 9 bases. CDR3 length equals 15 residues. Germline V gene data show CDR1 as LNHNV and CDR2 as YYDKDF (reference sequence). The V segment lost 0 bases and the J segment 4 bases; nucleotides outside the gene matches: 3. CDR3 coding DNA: TGTGCCACCAGCAGAGATAGGGGACAGGGCACTGAAGCTTTCTTT. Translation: CATSRDRGQGTEAFF. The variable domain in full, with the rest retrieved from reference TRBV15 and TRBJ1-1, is DAMVIQNPRYQVTQFGKPVTLSCSQTLNHNVMYWYQQKSSQAPKLLFHYYDKDFNNEADTPDNFQSRRPNTSFCFLDIRSPGLGDTAMYLCATSRDRGQGTEAFFGQGTRLTVV.

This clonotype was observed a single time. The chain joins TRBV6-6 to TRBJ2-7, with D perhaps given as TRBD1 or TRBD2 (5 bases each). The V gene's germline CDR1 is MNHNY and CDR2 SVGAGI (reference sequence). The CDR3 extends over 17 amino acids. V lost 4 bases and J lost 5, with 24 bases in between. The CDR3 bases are TGTGCCAGCAGTTTTAACGGCCCGGGACGAGAGCCCGACGAGCAGTACGTC. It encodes CASSFNGPGREPDEQYV.

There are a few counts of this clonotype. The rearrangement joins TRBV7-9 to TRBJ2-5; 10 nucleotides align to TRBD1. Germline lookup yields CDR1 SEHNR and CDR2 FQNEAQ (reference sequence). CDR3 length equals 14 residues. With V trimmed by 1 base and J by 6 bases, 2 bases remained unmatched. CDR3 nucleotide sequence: TGTGCCAGCAGCTTAGGGGACAGGGGAAAGACCCAGTACTTC. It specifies CASSLGDRGKTQYF.

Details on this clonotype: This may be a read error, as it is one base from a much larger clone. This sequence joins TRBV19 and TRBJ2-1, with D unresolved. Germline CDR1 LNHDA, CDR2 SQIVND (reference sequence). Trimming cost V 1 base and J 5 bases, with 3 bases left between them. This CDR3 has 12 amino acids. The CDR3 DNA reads TGTGCCAGTAGTATAGTGAACAATGAGCAGTTCTTC. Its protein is CASSIVNNEQFF.

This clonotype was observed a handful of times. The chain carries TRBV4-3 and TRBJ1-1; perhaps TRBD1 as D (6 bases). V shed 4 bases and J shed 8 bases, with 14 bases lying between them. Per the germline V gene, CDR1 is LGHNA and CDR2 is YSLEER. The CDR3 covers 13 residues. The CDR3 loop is CASSPSGQPEAFF. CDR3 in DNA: TGCGCCAGCAGCCCCTCAGGACAGCCCGAAGCTTTCTTT.

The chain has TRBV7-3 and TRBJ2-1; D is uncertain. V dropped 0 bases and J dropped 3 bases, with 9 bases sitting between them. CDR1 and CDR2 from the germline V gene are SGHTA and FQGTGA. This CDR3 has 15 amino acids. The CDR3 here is CASSLTHRNYNEQFF. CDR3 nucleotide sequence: TGTGCCAGCAGCTTAACGCACAGAAACTACAATGAGCAGTTCTTC.

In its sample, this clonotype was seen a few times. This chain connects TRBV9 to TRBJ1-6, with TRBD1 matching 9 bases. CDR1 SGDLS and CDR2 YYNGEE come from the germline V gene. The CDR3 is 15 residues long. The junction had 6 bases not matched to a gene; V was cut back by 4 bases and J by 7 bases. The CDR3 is CASSPRDRVNSPLHF. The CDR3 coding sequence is TGTGCCAGCAGCCCTCGGGACAGGGTAAATTCACCCCTCCACTTT.

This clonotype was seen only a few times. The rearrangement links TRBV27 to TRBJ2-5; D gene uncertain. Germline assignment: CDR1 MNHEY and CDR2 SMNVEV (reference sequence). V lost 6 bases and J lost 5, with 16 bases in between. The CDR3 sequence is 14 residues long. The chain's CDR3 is CASSPSAAWETQYF. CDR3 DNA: TGTGCCAGCAGCCCTTCGGCCGCTTGGGAGACCCAGTACTTC.

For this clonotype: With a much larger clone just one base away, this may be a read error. CDR3 sequence (DNA): TGTGCCAGCAGCGCTCTCCCGGGCCAGATTAATGGAAAACTGTTTTTT. Translated, it gives CASSALPGQINGKLFF. The gene calls are TRBV11-3 and TRBJ1-4; D is ambiguous. CDR1 is SGHNT, CDR2 YENEEA, per germline. CDR3 length: 16 amino acids.